This passage covers 15 T cell receptor beta chains from one sample sequenced in a study of blood T cell repertoires in COVID-19. The assay was immunoSEQ multiplex PCR, and TCRdb's table has in-frame clones only and misses some. This table has about 140,000 clones, roughly 85% appearing once. The sequenced material came from PBMCs or T cells enriched from blood (not recorded which). All receptors come from a woman in her fifties or sixties who had recovered from COVID-19.

This sequence joins TRBV19 and TRBJ1-1; D is ambiguous. Germline CDR1 is LNHDA and CDR2 is SQIVND (reference sequence). V lost 3 bases, J lost 5 bases, and 19 bases lay in between. The CDR3 runs to 16 residues. DNA for the CDR3: TGTGCCAGTAGTATCGTGGGCAGTTCGGGAGGGACTGAAGCTTTCTTT. Translated, it gives CASSIVGSSGGTEAFF.

The chain joins TRBV6-4 to TRBJ1-2, with D maybe TRBD1 (6 bases). Germline loops: CDR1 MRHNA, CDR2 SNTAGT. This CDR3 contains 13 residues. V lost 4 bases and J lost 2, with 8 bases in between. The CDR3 sequence is CASSAQGNYGYTF. The DNA of the CDR3 is TGTGCCAGCAGTGCACAGGGCAACTATGGCTACACCTTC.

This chain connects TRBV5-8 to TRBJ1-5, with TRBD1 matching 7 bases. The CDR3 has 16 amino acids. CDR1 is SGHTS, CDR2 YDEGEE, per germline. V was clipped by 3 bases and J by 7 bases; unmatched bases: 13. The CDR3 region has the DNA TGTGCCAGCAGCTCTAGGTACAGACAGGGCACACAGCCCCAGCATTTT. Protein product: CASSSRYRQGTQPQHF.

This chain connects TRBV13 to TRBJ2-1; 7 bases are a match to TRBD2. This CDR3 contains 15 residues. Germline V gives CDR1 PRHDT, CDR2 FYEKMQ (reference sequence). Trimming at V came to 5 bases and at J to 4 bases, leaving 8 bases not matched to a gene. CDR3 protein: CASSPRNGGYNEQFF. The CDR3 DNA sequence: TGTGCCAGCAGCCCCAGGAACGGGGGGTACAATGAGCAGTTCTTC. The variable domain in full, with the rest retrieved from reference TRBV13 and TRBJ2-1, is AAGVIQSPRHLIKEKRETATLKCYPIPRHDTVYWYQQGPGQDPQFLISFYEKMQSDKGSIPDRFSAQQFSDYHSELNMSSLELGDSALYFCASSPRNGGYNEQFFGPGTRLTVL.

V and J are TRBV7-9 and TRBJ2-5; D unclear. Germline loops: CDR1 SEHNR, CDR2 FQNEAQ (reference sequence). This CDR3 has 16 amino acids. With 0 bases removed from V and 2 bases from J, the gap between germline ends came to 13 bases. As DNA, the CDR3 is TGTGCCAGCAGCTTAGCGCTTATGGCAGAACAAGAGACCCAGTACTTC. Protein sequence: CASSLALMAEQETQYF.

The V and J genes are TRBV21-1 and TRBJ1-1. TRBV21-1 is marked as a pseudogene. This CDR3 comprises 11 residues. The CDR3 nucleotides are TGTGCCAGCAGCCGGGACACTGAAGCTTTCTTT. Protein product: CASSRDTEAFF.

The J gene is TRBJ2-3, the V gene TRBV5-4; the match to TRBD2 covers 13 bases. Germline V CDR1 and CDR2: SGHNT, YYREEE (reference sequence). V lost 0 bases and J lost 5; bases outside the gene matches: 6. The CDR3 totals 17 residues. The CDR3 loop reads CASSLGKLAGGQDTQYF. The DNA for the CDR3 is TGTGCCAGCAGCTTGGGTAAACTAGCGGGGGGGCAAGATACGCAGTATTTT.

V usage is TRBV7-3 and J usage is TRBJ1-1; weak D call: TRBD1 (5 bases). The CDR3 extends over 13 amino acids. The V and J ends lost 4 bases and 0 bases respectively, with 6 bases between them. Germline CDR1 SGHTA, CDR2 FQGTGA. The CDR3 here is CASSSGVNTEAFF. As DNA, the CDR3 is TGTGCCAGCAGCTCGGGGGTGAACACTGAAGCTTTCTTT.

The genes are TRBV3-1 (or the pseudogene TRBV3-2) and TRBJ1-1; TRBD1 matches at 7 bases. This CDR3 is 15 amino acids long. Germline loops: CDR1 LGHDT, CDR2 YNNKEL (reference sequence). Trimming at V came to 0 bases and at J to 4 bases, leaving 5 bases not matched to a gene. CDR3 residues: CASSQERGRITEAFF. The CDR3 coding sequence is TGTGCCAGCAGCCAAGAAAGGGGGCGGATCACTGAAGCTTTCTTT.

Written as DNA, the CDR3 is TGTGCCAGCAGCGAGGGGAATGGGGAGACCCAGTACTTC. Residues: CASSEGNGETQYF. V and J are TRBV9 and TRBJ2-5, with a possible D match to TRBD1 (5 bases). The CDR3 runs 13 residues. Trimming removed 3 bases from V and 5 bases from J, with 11 bases in between. Germline CDR1 SGDLS, CDR2 YYNGEE.

The CDR3 sequence is CASSPGQAETQYF. The CDR3 coding sequence is TGCGCCAGCAGCCCCGGACAGGCCGAGACCCAGTACTTC. The rearrangement uses TRBV5-1 and TRBJ2-5; 7 nucleotides line up with TRBD1. Germline V CDR1 and CDR2: SGHRS, YFSETQ. This CDR3 is 13 amino acids long. The V segment lost 4 bases and the J segment 5 bases; nucleotides outside the gene matches: 5.

The genes are TRBV24-1 and TRBJ2-1; 9 bases fit TRBD1. The CDR3 sequence is 17 residues long. Germline CDR1 reads KGHDR; CDR2 reads SFDVKD. V lost 4 bases, J lost 5 bases, and 11 bases stayed unmatched. The CDR3 is CATSDRQLGTGNNEQFF. The CDR3, as DNA: TGTGCCACCAGTGACCGACAACTGGGGACAGGGAACAATGAGCAGTTCTTC.

The chain recombines TRBV3-1 (or the pseudogene TRBV3-2) with TRBJ1-1; D is unresolved. Trimming took off 4 bases at V and 0 bases at J, with 6 bases between the two ends. This CDR3 is 13 amino acids long. Per the germline V gene, CDR1 is LGHDT and CDR2 is YNNKEL (reference sequence). CDR3 coding DNA: TGTGCCAGCAGCCGCAGTATGAACACTGAAGCTTTCTTT. This translates into CASSRSMNTEAFF.

The chain couples TRBV19 to TRBJ2-3, with TRBD1 matching over 7 bases. V gave up 5 bases and J gave up 3 bases; unmatched junction bases: 5. The germline gives CDR1 LNHDA, CDR2 SQIVND (reference sequence). The CDR3 extends over 14 amino acids. CDR3 sequence: CASSPRQGTDTQYF. DNA for the CDR3: TGTGCCAGTAGTCCTCGACAGGGAACAGATACGCAGTATTTT. The full variable domain, rest sourced from reference TRBV19 and TRBJ2-3, is DGGITQSPKYLFRKEGQNVTLSCEQNLNHDAMYWYRQDPGQGLRLIYYSQIVNDFQKGDIAEGYSVSREKKESFPLTVTSAQKNPTAFYLCASSPRQGTDTQYFGPGTRLTVL.

This chain uses TRBV6-1 with TRBJ1-2; no clear D. This CDR3 spans 14 amino acids. Trimming stripped 1 base from V and 8 bases from J, with 14 bases between. Germline loops: CDR1 MNHNS, CDR2 SASEGT. The CDR3 reads CASSEGAAGQGYTF. The DNA for the CDR3 is TGTGCCAGCAGTGAAGGAGCGGCAGGCCAGGGCTACACCTTC.